These 18 T cell receptor beta chains originate from one sample sequenced in a study of graft-versus-host responses after intestinal transplantation. These receptors have no identified antigens. Sequencing used immunoSEQ multiplex PCR; TCRdb keeps in-frame clones, though not all of them. There are 95,000 to 130,000 clones in the sample; less than 95% occur only once, and approximately 0.17% lies in the top ten. The sample here was unstimulated CD4+ T cells sorted from spleen or lymph node cells, taken before intestinal transplant. The origin of the receptors is a human donor who received an intestinal transplant.

The chain employs TRBV27 and TRBJ1-5; D not certain. This CDR3 region has 14 residues. V was pared by 3 bases and J by 2 bases, with 8 bases between. Germline assignment: CDR1 MNHEY and CDR2 SMNVEV (reference sequence). This CDR3 is CASSFRSGNQPQHF. CDR3 DNA sequence: TGTGCCAGCAGTTTCCGCAGCGGCAATCAGCCCCAGCATTTT.

The chain links TRBV7-2 to TRBJ1-1, with 7 nucleotides matching TRBD1. The CDR3 length is 14 residues. The junction had 9 bases not matched to a gene; V was cut back by 5 bases and J by 6 bases. Germline CDR1 SGHTA, CDR2 FQGNSA. The CDR3 coding sequence is TGTGCCAGCAGCCGTCGACAGGGTGGCCCTGAAGCTTTCTTT. Translating it yields CASSRRQGGPEAFF.

This chain joins TRBV6-5 and TRBJ2-7, with 12 bases lining up with TRBD2. The ends lost 4 bases at V and 2 bases at J; junction bases unmatched: 3. Germline V lookup: CDR1 MNHEY, CDR2 SVGAGI. This CDR3 is built from 15 residues. In DNA, the CDR3 is TGTGCCAGCAGTTCGAGACTAGCGGGAGCCTACGAGCAGTACTTC. This codes for CASSSRLAGAYEQYF.

This chain connects TRBV2 to TRBJ1-1; D might be TRBD1 (6 bases). Trimming pared 1 base from V and 1 base from J, leaving 10 bases between. Germline V lookup: CDR1 SNHLY, CDR2 FYNNEI. This CDR3 is built from 15 residues. CDR3 DNA sequence: TGTGCCAGCAGTGAAGAGGGGGGGTGGAACACTGAAGCTTTCTTT. Translated: CASSEEGGWNTEAFF.

The chain recombines TRBV4-3 with TRBJ2-2; D perhaps matches TRBD1 (5 bases). This CDR3 is 15 amino acids long. CDR1 is LGHNA and CDR2 is YSLEER in the germline V gene. Trimming took off 2 bases at V and 6 bases at J, with 13 bases between the two ends. The CDR3 here is CASSQRGTVSGELFF. The CDR3 DNA sequence: TGCGCCAGCAGCCAAAGGGGCACGGTATCCGGGGAGCTGTTTTTT.

The chain links TRBV6-1 to TRBJ1-1, with D hard to call. Germline CDR1 reads MNHNS; CDR2 reads SASEGT. The length of the CDR3 is 16 residues. The germline V and J ends were trimmed by 3 bases and 3 bases, with 17 bases remaining between them. CDR3 DNA: TGTGCCAGCAGTGAGATTTCAGAACAGAAGTACACTGAAGCTTTCTTT. This translates into CASSEISEQKYTEAFF.

In its sample, this clone was seen a few times. V usage is TRBV5-4 and J usage is TRBJ2-2, with 14 bases identical to TRBD2. Germline V gene lookup returns CDR1 SGHNT and CDR2 YYREEE (reference sequence). V lost 4 bases, J lost 6 bases, and 2 bases stayed unmatched. The CDR3 totals 15 residues. This CDR3 is CASSKGLAGAGELFF. The CDR3 bases are TGTGCCAGCAGCAAGGGACTAGCGGGAGCCGGGGAGCTGTTTTTT.

This chain uses TRBV11-2 with TRBJ1-3; weak D call: TRBD1 (6 bases). Trimming shortened V by 5 bases and J by 0 bases, and 8 bases separated the two germline ends. This CDR3 region has 14 residues. Germline-derived CDR1 and CDR2 are SGHAT and FQNNGV. CDR3: CASSGDISGNTIYF. For the CDR3, the DNA is TGTGCCAGCAGCGGGGACATCTCTGGAAACACCATATATTTT.

The J gene is TRBJ2-7, the V gene TRBV5-4; TRBD1 aligns across 9 bases. This CDR3 is built from 14 residues. The germline gives CDR1 SGHNT, CDR2 YYREEE (reference sequence). Trimming cost V 4 bases and J 6 bases; bases outside gene matches: 8. Written as DNA, the CDR3 is TGTGCCAGCAGCCGGAACAGGGGGCTGGGCGAGCAGTACTTC. Residues: CASSRNRGLGEQYF.

The chain carries TRBV6-5 and TRBJ1-1; no clear D. The germline gives CDR1 MNHEY, CDR2 SVGAGI. Trimming removed 0 bases from V and 5 bases from J, with 13 bases in between. The CDR3 loop spans 15 amino acids. The CDR3 nucleotides read TGTGCCAGCAGTTACTCGCGCAAAATCGGGACTGAAGCTTTCTTT. Amino acid sequence: CASSYSRKIGTEAFF.

The V call is TRBV30, the J call TRBJ1-1; D remains ambiguous. This CDR3 region has 13 residues. Per the germline V gene, CDR1 is GTSNPN and CDR2 is SVGIG (reference sequence). V gave up 1 base and J gave up 0 bases, with 6 bases separating them. The CDR3 DNA follows: TGTGCCTGGAGTGCACAGCTGAACACTGAAGCTTTCTTT. Protein sequence: CAWSAQLNTEAFF.

The J gene is TRBJ1-1, the V gene TRBV5-1, with 9 bases that match TRBD1. This CDR3 is built from 13 residues. CDR1 and CDR2 from the germline V gene are SGHRS and YFSETQ. After removal of 6 bases from V and 5 bases from J, the junction contained 5 bases not matched to a gene. CDR3 nucleotides: TGCGCCAGCACCCCCGACAGGGGGACTGAAGCTTTCTTT. Its protein product is CASTPDRGTEAFF.

For this clone: Other DNA sequences of this sample code for an identical CDR3. This chain links TRBV5-1 with TRBJ2-2; D is ambiguous. Germline CDR1 and CDR2: SGHRS and YFSETQ. This CDR3 has 14 amino acids. V was cut by 1 base and J by 2 bases, with 6 bases left in between. The chain's CDR3 is CASSLRANTGELFF. In DNA, the CDR3 is TGCGCCAGCAGCTTGAGAGCAAACACCGGGGAGCTGTTTTTT.

V is TRBV11-2 and J is TRBJ2-5; 12 bases match TRBD2. Germline V gene sequence: CDR1 SGHAT, CDR2 FQNNGV. The CDR3 spans 18 residues. The V gene end was trimmed by 4 bases and the J gene end by 2 bases; junction bases not matched to a gene: 11. Here the CDR3 DNA reads TGTGCCAGCAGCTCCACCCACCGACTAGCGGGGGAGCAAGAGACCCAGTACTTC. Protein: CASSSTHRLAGEQETQYF.

For the CDR3, the DNA is TGTGCCAGCAGTTACCCGGGACAGAAAAAGTACGAGCAGTACTTC. Its translation: CASSYPGQKKYEQYF. The chain uses TRBV6-6 and TRBJ2-7, with TRBD1 identical over 7 bases. Germline values: CDR1 MNHNY, CDR2 SVGAGI (reference sequence). CDR3 length equals 15 residues. V lost 2 bases and J lost 4; bases outside the gene matches: 8.

J is TRBJ1-2 and V is TRBV18; 7 bases fit TRBD1. With V trimmed by 3 bases and J by 4 bases, 17 bases remained unmatched. Germline CDR1 KGHSH, CDR2 LQKENI. This CDR3 contains 18 residues. Written as DNA, the CDR3 is TGTGCCAGCTCACCTCGGGTTCCCATTGGACAGGTCGCCTATGGCTACACCTTC. Translation gives CASSPRVPIGQVAYGYTF.

V gene TRBV5-1 combines with J gene TRBJ2-1; TRBD1 aligns across 9 bases. The CDR3 spans 17 residues. The germline V gene has CDR1 SGHRS and CDR2 YFSETQ. The V and J ends lost 2 bases and 6 bases, in that order; junction bases with no gene match: 12. CDR3 sequence reads: CASSFFMGQGQFNEQFF. As DNA, the CDR3 is TGCGCCAGCAGCTTTTTTATGGGACAGGGTCAATTCAATGAGCAGTTCTTC.

This sequence joins TRBV10-2 and TRBJ1-1; D not resolved. CDR1 is WSHSY, CDR2 SAAADI, per germline. V lost 6 bases, J lost 3 bases, and 11 bases lay in between. The CDR3 is 13 residues long. The DNA for the CDR3 is TGCGCCAGCAGGTTCGCAGGCTACACTGAAGCTTTCTTT. Protein product: CASRFAGYTEAFF.